The clone carrying this T cell receptor beta chain was observed at least ten times. As yet, its antigen is unknown. This entry belongs to a study of blood T cells in healthy people across ages. Findings of the study overall: Long-lived donors exceeded aged donors in naive CD4+ cells and diversity.

V lost 0 bases to trimming and J lost 4 bases, with 15 bases between them. The germline gives CDR1 MGHRA, CDR2 YSYEKL. CDR3 length equals 17 residues. Together with a sample-barcoded 5' primer, a J-beta primer mix was included in a second PCR lasting roughly 6 to 12 cycles. Each CDR3 protein is one row after TCRdb ran MiXCR on the 5' RACE reads. The table records about 630,000 distinct CDR3 sequences, under 25% of them present only once. Per sample, extraction of total RNA gave at least 6 micrograms in every case. Input material: blood. The J gene is TRBJ1-4, the V gene TRBV4-1; D perhaps matches TRBD1 (5 bases). This receptor was obtained from a man in his 70s in good health. The CDR3 region is CASSQDRSGTSNEKLFF. In nucleotides, the CDR3 is TGCGCCAGCAGCCAAGATCGGTCCGGGACCAGTAATGAAAAACTGTTTTTT.